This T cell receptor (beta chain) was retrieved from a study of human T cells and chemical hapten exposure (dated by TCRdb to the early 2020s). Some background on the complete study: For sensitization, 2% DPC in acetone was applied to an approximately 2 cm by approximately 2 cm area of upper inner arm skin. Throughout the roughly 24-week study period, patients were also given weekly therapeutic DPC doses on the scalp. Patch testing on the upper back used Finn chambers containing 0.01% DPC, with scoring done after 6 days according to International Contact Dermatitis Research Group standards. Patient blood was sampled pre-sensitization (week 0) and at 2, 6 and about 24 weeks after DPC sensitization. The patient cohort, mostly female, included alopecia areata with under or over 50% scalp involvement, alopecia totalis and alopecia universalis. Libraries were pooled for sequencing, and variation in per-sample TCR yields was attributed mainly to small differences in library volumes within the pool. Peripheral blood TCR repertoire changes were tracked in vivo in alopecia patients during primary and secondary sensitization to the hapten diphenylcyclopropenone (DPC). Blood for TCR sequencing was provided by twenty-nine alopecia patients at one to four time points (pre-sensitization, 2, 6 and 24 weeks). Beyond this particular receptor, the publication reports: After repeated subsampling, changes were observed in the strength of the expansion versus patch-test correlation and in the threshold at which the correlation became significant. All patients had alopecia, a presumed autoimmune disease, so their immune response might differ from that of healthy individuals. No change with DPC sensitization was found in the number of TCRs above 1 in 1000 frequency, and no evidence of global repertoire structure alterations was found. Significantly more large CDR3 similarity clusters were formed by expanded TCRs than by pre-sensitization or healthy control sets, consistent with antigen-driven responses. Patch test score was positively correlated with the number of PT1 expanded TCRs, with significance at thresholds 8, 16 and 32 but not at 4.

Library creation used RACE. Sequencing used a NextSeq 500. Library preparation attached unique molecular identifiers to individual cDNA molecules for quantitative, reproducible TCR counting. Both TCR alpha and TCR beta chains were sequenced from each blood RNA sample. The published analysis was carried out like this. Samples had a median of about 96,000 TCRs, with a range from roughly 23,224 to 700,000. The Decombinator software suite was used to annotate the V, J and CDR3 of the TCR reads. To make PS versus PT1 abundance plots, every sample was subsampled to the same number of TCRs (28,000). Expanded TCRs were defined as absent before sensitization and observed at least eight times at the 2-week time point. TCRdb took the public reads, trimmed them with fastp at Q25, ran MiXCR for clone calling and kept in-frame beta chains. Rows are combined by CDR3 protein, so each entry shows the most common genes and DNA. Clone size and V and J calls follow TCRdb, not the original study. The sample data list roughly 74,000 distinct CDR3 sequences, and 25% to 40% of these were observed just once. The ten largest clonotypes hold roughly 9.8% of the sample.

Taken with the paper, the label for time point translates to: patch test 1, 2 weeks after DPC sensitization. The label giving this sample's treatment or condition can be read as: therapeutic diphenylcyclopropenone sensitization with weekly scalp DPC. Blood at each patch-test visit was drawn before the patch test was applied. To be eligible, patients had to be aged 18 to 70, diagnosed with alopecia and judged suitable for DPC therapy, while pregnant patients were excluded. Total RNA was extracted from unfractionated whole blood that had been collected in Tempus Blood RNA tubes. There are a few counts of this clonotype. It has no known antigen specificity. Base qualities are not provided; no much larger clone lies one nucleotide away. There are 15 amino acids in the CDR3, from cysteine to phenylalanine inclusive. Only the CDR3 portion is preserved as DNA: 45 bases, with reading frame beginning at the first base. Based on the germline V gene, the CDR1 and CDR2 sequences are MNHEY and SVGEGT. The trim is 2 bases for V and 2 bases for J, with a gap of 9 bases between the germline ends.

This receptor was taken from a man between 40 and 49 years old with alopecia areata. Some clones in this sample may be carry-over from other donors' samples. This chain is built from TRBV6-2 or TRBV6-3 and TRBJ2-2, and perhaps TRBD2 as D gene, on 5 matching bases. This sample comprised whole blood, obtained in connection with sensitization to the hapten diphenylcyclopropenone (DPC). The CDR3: CASSYSGGNTGELFF. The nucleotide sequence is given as TGTGCCAGCAGTTACAGCGGCGGAAACACCGGGGAGCTGTTTTTT.